This T cell receptor beta chain appears in the sequencing data of a study of vaccination effects on CD4 cells after COVID-19. The table came from immunoSEQ multiplex PCR; TCRdb's copy has only in-frame clones and leaves some out. The data hold about 22,000 clones, with 55% to 85% observed a single time. Trimming shortened V by 1 base and J by 6 bases, and 12 bases separated the two germline ends. CDR1 and CDR2 from the germline V gene are SGHDN and FVKESK. The CDR3 has 14 amino acids. Sequencing followed a ViraFEST assay step that expanded antigen-specific CD4+ T cells with viral peptide pools. Culture proceeded for approximately 9 days, and CD4+ T cells were then isolated. All study participants received two doses of BNT162b2 or mRNA-1273 vaccine. Peptides at roughly 9.2 ug/ml and IL-2 at 10 IU/ml were added to two million PBMC per well. This clone came up a few times. The antigen is not known.

The chain couples TRBV14 to TRBJ1-1; D is possibly TRBD1 (6 bases). The sequencing used CD4+ T cells from PBMCs cultured with HCoV-NL63 spike peptides, collected after COVID-19 vaccination. This clonotype was obtained from a human donor who received a COVID-19 vaccine. The CDR3 reads CASSQVWGASEAFF. DNA of the CDR3: TGTGCCAGCAGCCAAGTATGGGGGGCCTCTGAAGCTTTCTTT.